This T cell receptor beta chain originates from a study of cytomegalovirus exposure and HLA in healthy donors. Background on the study: A later analysis reported the same platform for the 90 to 150 validation repertoires and the roughly 700 first-cohort repertoires.

Notes on the study in general: According to the study, around 150 TCR beta chains were cytomegalovirus-associated.

J gave up 5 bases and V 5 bases, and 5 bases lay outside the gene matches. Germline V gene lookup returns CDR1 MNHNS and CDR2 SASEGT. The CDR3 totals 14 residues. From the 120-subject validation cohort, which was separate from the approximately 670-subject first cohort, the donors were drawn. This clone was found once. Its antigen is not known. At the DNA level, this CDR3 is encoded by other sequences in the same sample as well. Libraries were prepared by immunoSEQ multiplex PCR; TCRdb keeps only in-frame clonotypes and omits some of them. Here the sample spans approximately 300,000 clones, 80% to 90% being singletons.

Source material: PBMCs. The sequence derives from a woman aged 18 to 35 in good health and CMV-seronegative. The chain joins TRBV6-1 to TRBJ1-4, with 7 nucleotides matching TRBD1. This CDR3 reads CASSTGQTNEKLFF. For the CDR3, the DNA is TGTGCCAGCAGTACGGGACAGACAAATGAAAAACTGTTTTTT.